This T cell receptor beta chain was obtained from a study of cytomegalovirus exposure and HLA in healthy donors. Findings of the study overall: Investigators reported some 150 TCR beta chains as tied to cytomegalovirus. Later analysis identified 17,000 or so TCR beta sequences associated with HLA alleles, using a false discovery rate threshold of 0.05.

On this clone itself: No antigen is known for it.

Germline V gene data show CDR1 as DFQATT and CDR2 as SNEGSKA (reference sequence). There are 11 residues in the CDR3. V was trimmed by 5 bases and J by 5 bases, leaving 7 bases between them. Whereas donors were nominally healthy upon sampling, unrecorded immune exposures were probable. The PCR was carried out with 60 Vbeta primers and 13 Jbeta primers. TCRdb keeps only in-frame clones here, not all; method: immunoSEQ multiplex PCR. The sample has 200,000 or so clones; 80% to 85% are singletons. The sample was PBMCs. The J gene is TRBJ2-1, the V gene TRBV20-1; D gene uncertain. This TCR was recovered from a boy younger than 10 in good health and CMV-seronegative. For the CDR3, the DNA is TGCAGTGCTCCACTTAACAATGAGCAGTTCTTC. It specifies CSAPLNNEQFF.